Each of the 5 T cell receptor beta chains below was sequenced from the same sample in a study of cytomegalovirus exposure and HLA in healthy donors. 13 Jbeta primers and 60 Vbeta primers were used for the PCR. The assay was immunoSEQ multiplex PCR, and TCRdb's table has in-frame clones only and misses some. The sample carries 200,000 to 250,000 clones, around four fifths recorded once. Input material: PBMCs. Receptor source: a male donor in good health and CMV-seronegative.

The chain recombines TRBV2 with TRBJ1-1, with unresolved D. The CDR3 runs to 15 residues. Germline lookup yields CDR1 SNHLY and CDR2 FYNNEI. Trimming took 6 bases from V and 1 from J, leaving 15 bases between them. The chain's CDR3 is CASRSSGVPNTEAFF. The CDR3 DNA is TGTGCCAGCAGATCTTCCGGGGTACCGAACACTGAAGCTTTCTTT.

A few counts support this clone. V usage is TRBV5-1 and J usage is TRBJ2-6; a possible D gene is TRBD1 (5 bases). Per germline, CDR1 SGHRS and CDR2 YFSETQ. The CDR3 totals 16 residues. Trimming shortened V by 3 bases and J by 0 bases, and 10 bases separated the two germline ends. CDR3 amino acids: CASSYSTVSGANVLTF. CDR3 nucleotides: TGCGCCAGCAGCTACTCGACAGTCTCTGGGGCCAACGTCCTGACTTTC.

The CDR3 region has the DNA TGTGCCAGCAGCTCCATTAAGGGGAATTACGAGCAGTACTTC. Encoded protein: CASSSIKGNYEQYF. The chain carries TRBV11-2 and TRBJ2-7, with D perhaps matching TRBD1 (5 bases). CDR1 SGHAT and CDR2 FQNNGV come from the germline V gene. This CDR3 has 14 residues. V dropped 4 bases and J dropped 4 bases, with 14 bases sitting between them.

This chain links TRBV9 with TRBJ1-2; D is ambiguous. The germline V gene encodes CDR1 SGDLS and CDR2 YYNGEE. V lost 2 bases, J lost 8 bases, and 7 bases lay in between. This CDR3 comprises 11 residues. The CDR3 spells CASSVHSGYTF. DNA of the CDR3: TGTGCCAGCAGCGTCCACAGCGGCTACACCTTC.

This sequence joins TRBV27 and TRBJ1-5; D remains ambiguous. The V gene lost 1 base and the J gene lost 0 bases, with 10 bases spanning the gap. This CDR3 spans 16 amino acids. Germline V gene data show CDR1 as MNHEY and CDR2 as SMNVEV (reference sequence). The chain's CDR3 is CASSLLGGISNQPQHF. CDR3 nucleotide sequence: TGTGCCAGCAGTTTATTGGGAGGAATTAGCAATCAGCCCCAGCATTTT.